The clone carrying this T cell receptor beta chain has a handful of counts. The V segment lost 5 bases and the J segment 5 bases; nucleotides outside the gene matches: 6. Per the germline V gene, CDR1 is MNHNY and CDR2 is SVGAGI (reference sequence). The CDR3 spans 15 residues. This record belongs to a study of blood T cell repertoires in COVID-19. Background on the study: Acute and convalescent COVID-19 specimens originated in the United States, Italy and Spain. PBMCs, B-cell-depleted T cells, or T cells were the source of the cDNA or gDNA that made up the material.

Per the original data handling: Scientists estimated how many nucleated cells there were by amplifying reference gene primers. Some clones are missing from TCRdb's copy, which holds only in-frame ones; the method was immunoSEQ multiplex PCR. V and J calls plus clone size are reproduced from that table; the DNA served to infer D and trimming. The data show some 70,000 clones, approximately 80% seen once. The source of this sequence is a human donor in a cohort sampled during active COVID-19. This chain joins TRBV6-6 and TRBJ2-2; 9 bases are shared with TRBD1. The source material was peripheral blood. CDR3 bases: TGTGCCAGCAGTATGACGACAGGGGGAACCGGGGAGCTGTTTTTT. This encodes CASSMTTGGTGELFF.